Listed here is a single T cell receptor (beta chain). Its antigen is not identified. The V end was cut by 10 bases, the J end by 9 bases, with 10 bases between. CDR1 and CDR2 from the germline V gene are MNHEY and SVGEGT. The CDR3 is made up of 10 amino acids. The sample is drawn from a study of T cell repertoires in cytomegalovirus infection. About the study: HLA-C-restricted CMV epitopes, recently identified, and well-studied HLA-B-restricted ones were used by the study. Indications of both CMV infection and matching HLA type were provided by public TCR beta signatures. Study conclusions and caveats: Dominant in the ex vivo response were TCR beta clonotypes restricted by HLA-C and specific for CMV.

Each CDR3 protein gets one entry after TCRdb re-called the reads with MiXCR. The sample shows about 830,000 distinct CDR3 sequences, 32% of them seen only once. The sample in question was cultured CD8+ T cells from PBMCs, obtained from culture after CMV antigen stimulation. The origin of this receptor is a human donor in good health (CMV status not recorded). Some clones in this sample may be carry-over from other donors' samples. This chain links TRBV6-2 or TRBV6-3 with TRBJ2-1, with a weak D call TRBD1 (6 bases). CDR3 nucleotide sequence: TGTGCCACCCAGGGGCTTGAGCAGTTCTTC. This codes for CATQGLEQFF.